This T cell receptor beta chain was captured in a study of T-cell memory formation after mild COVID-19. Study conclusions and caveats: Some SARS-CoV-2-responding clones were already detected in memory before infection.

TCRdb re-called the 5' RACE reads through MiXCR, storing one row per CDR3 protein. This sample has 550,000 to 600,000 distinct CDR3 sequences; about 18% occur once, and the top ten carry roughly 8.2%. Of note for this clonotype: Antigen specificity is unknown.

Trimming removed 5 bases from V and 2 bases from J; junction bases left unmatched: 8. The CDR3 length is 17 residues. Looked up from germline, CDR1 is LNHNV and CDR2 is YYDKDF (reference sequence). What was sequenced was PBMCs or a T cell subset sorted from them (not recorded which). V gene TRBV15 combines with J gene TRBJ2-3; 12 bases line up with TRBD2. The sequence was obtained from an adult woman who had mild COVID-19 (a few samples of this study predate the infection). Cell type and time point are not known. For the CDR3, the DNA is TGTGCCACCAGCCGACTAGCGGGAGCGGAATACACAGATACGCAGTATTTT. Encoded protein: CATSRLAGAEYTDTQYF.